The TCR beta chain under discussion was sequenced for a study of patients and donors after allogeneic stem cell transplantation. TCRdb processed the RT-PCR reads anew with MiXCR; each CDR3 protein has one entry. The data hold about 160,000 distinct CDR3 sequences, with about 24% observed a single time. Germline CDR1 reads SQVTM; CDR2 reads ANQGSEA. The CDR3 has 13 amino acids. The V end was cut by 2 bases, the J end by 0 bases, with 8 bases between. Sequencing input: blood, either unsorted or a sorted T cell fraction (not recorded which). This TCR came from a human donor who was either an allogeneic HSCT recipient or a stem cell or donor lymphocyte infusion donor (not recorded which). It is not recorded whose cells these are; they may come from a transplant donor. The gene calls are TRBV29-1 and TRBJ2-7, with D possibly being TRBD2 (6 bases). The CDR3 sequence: CSVEYGSSYEQYF. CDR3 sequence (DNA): TGCAGCGTTGAATACGGGAGCTCCTACGAGCAGTACTTC.